This T cell receptor beta chain was sequenced for a study of cytomegalovirus exposure and HLA in healthy donors (dated by TCRdb to 2016 to 2017). As for the study more broadly: An earlier analysis of several hundred of the donors reported approximately 300 Gb of sequence data and about 100 million unique TCR beta sequences from 150 million to 200 million T cells. In the later analysis, no new phenotypic data were used to find candidate immune exposures; instead, reliance was placed on TCR beta sequences and their occurrence across donors. Typing coverage varied by locus: roughly 629-640 donors for A, B, C, DRB1 and DQB1; approximately 520 for DQA1; 600 to 610 for DPA1; approximately 450 for DPB1. Besides the first cohort of 550 to 750 subjects, a separate validation cohort made up of some 110 different subjects was used. A later genetic analysis took genome-wide SNP genotypes for about 60% of the roughly 670 donors and used that subset as a discovery cohort. To predict cytomegalovirus infection status, the study combined high-throughput TCR immunosequencing, statistical association of individual TCRs with disease status, and machine learning. Because of strong linkage in the cohort, a few DR-DQ haplotypes were treated as single units for association and clustering. Of the 300 to 450 genotyped donors, 75% to 85% were placed in the genetic ancestry cluster associated with self-reported Caucasian donors. About 300 gigabases of sequencing data and 80 million or so unique TCR sequences were included in an early release covering about 620 HLA-typed donors. To decide whether each TCR beta V gene segment behaved as functional or pseudogenic, an earlier analysis of some 600 of the donors relied on high-throughput TCR beta sequencing. Both class I and class II loci were covered by HLA typing, at four-digit resolution. Among roughly 400 genotyped donors of the cohort, an average of around 250,000 unique TCR beta nucleotide sequences was sequenced per donor, of which approximately 18% were non-productive. A later analysis re-examined previously published TCR beta repertoires from 600 to 700 donors and added high-resolution HLA genotyping to investigate patterns of TCR occurrence. The T cell repertoires of about 700 subjects were profiled by immunosequencing and related to cytomegalovirus serostatus. The aim of the study was to test whether cataloging public T cell receptors could identify signatures of past pathogen exposure. All discovery cohort repertoires had been generated on a single sequencing platform. Donor age, sex, ethnicity and CMV serostatus were compiled together with the repertoire data.

The library relied on the immunoSEQ multiplex PCR assay. For the multiplex PCR, a mixture combining 60 forward primers for TCR Vbeta segments and 13 reverse primers for TCR Jbeta segments was used. Amplification of the CDR3 region of rearranged TCR beta genes was performed with a multiplex PCR assay on genomic DNA. The amplified TCR beta libraries were sequenced on the Illumina HiSeq System as 87-base-pair reads. Per the source publication's procedure: Across the roughly 700 repertoires, a later analysis counted tens of millions of unique TCR beta chains, 9.5 million to 12 million of which were shared by at least two donors. A nearest-neighbor algorithm error-corrected the raw reads and collapsed the reads into unique sequences, merging closely related sequences to remove PCR and sequencing errors. V, D and J gene segments were assigned by aligning CDR3 sequences to IMGT reference sequences. For a sequence to be retained, at least a six-nucleotide match to both a V gene segment and a J gene segment was required. Rearrangements were called productive when the CDR3 lacked stop codons and stayed in frame with V and J; all others were non-productive. Following IMGT convention, CDR3 was defined as the stretch from the second conserved V-encoded cysteine up to the conserved J-encoded phenylalanine. In an earlier analysis of roughly 610 of the donors, sequences lacking an unambiguous match to a single V gene segment were excluded. An earlier analysis of some 610 of the donors called V segments functional above 56.7% productive rearrangements and segregating when the between-donor standard deviation exceeded 5%. A statistical classification framework was built to diagnose cytomegalovirus status from the catalog of TCR beta chain sequences. In a later analysis, TCR nucleotide sequences were compared against IMGT/GENE-DB human TR gene sequences so that V and J genes could be assigned. Using the TCRdist pipeline, a later analysis assigned CDR3 sequences along with most-parsimonious VDJ recombination scenarios. In a later analysis, each TCR beta chain was defined by its CDR3 amino acid sequence together with its V-gene family, and reads without a unique V-gene family were excluded. To address suspected cross-contamination and a sequencing artifact, a later analysis removed over 500 highly shared, low-generation-probability nucleotide sequences. In a later analysis, a clonal expansion index for each public chain was calculated from normalized within-repertoire ranks of inferred template counts. In a later analysis, generation probabilities were computed using a VDJ recombination model fitted to out-of-frame rearrangements, and the results were checked against IGoR. Hypergeometric tests were used in a later analysis to score TCR-TCR, TCR-HLA and TCR-CMV co-occurrence, with a repertoire-size bias correction applied to the TCR pairs. In a later analysis, false discovery rates were estimated by permuting HLA or CMV assignments 20 times. In a later analysis, co-occurring TCRs were grouped with DBSCAN, and TCRdist sequence similarity was added when clustering was performed within HLA-allele-positive subsets. For co-occurrence clustering, repertoires with fewer than 30,000 or more than 120,000 public chains were excluded, along with a handful of repertoires with anomalous nucleotide sharing. Drawn from immuneACCESS, this table holds only the in-frame rearrangements with V and J called that TCRdb kept. Clones are partly lost; checked studies trace under half to an unresolved V gene and leave the rest unexplained. The V and J calls and the clone size are those of that table, but D and trimming were determined from the DNA. Here the sample has about 35,000 clones; 84% occur a single time. The ten largest make up 3.6% of the sample.

Comment on this clone: Its antigen specificity is not known. No quality values exist for individual bases; no much larger clone is one base distant.

V is pruned by 3 bases and J by 7 bases, leaving 2 bases of the junction without a gene match. The CDR3 spans 12 residues, from the cysteine through the phenylalanine. This entry keeps only the CDR3 DNA: 36 bases, framed from base 1. The germline V gene (reference sequence) yields SGHKS for CDR1 and YYEKEE for CDR2. Points the paper makes about the study in general: Three of the identified cytomegalovirus-associated TCR beta chains were confirmed in vitro to be specific for cytomegalovirus antigens. This cohort had only TCR beta chains sequenced, and the lack of alpha or paired-chain data limited which features could be detected. A further reported finding was that TCR beta sequences accurately predicted the HLA-A and HLA-B alleles for most subjects in the first cohort. Immune exposure information for the cohort was limited to CMV serostatus. A later analysis found that TCR association rates varied across HLA loci, with DRB1 alleles showing the most associated TCRs and HLA-C alleles the fewest. An earlier analysis of some 560 of the donors showed that most TCR beta V segments appeared in productive rearrangements either about 87% or about 30% of the time, which broadly matched IMGT annotations. An association between a missense DCLRE1C variant and V-gene and J-gene trimming of TCR beta chains was found in a later genetic analysis and replicated in an independent cohort. A total of some 180 TCR beta chains were listed by the study as associated with cytomegalovirus. Linkage disequilibrium might explain the correlated functional status among segregating V segments, but an unknown experimental factor could not be excluded. Strong co-occurrence of HLA alleles, especially DR and DQ, made assigning TCR associations to individual alleles difficult. Compared with the approximately 670-donor mean, donors in an Asian-associated ancestry cluster had fewer N-insertions in productive TCRs, according to a later genetic analysis. In a later analysis, several top co-occurrence clusters were reported to appear linked to parvovirus B19, influenza, CMV and Epstein-Barr virus. The authors suggested that the approach could potentially be generalized to other disease states and immunological phenotypes. In both the original and validation cohorts, the classifier was reported to diagnose cytomegalovirus status with high specificity and sensitivity. HLA typing was unavailable for some donors at each locus, so association tests used only the typed subset. In a later analysis, around 15,000 TCR beta sequences were associated with specific HLA alleles at a false discovery rate of 0.05. Most TCR sequences were observed very rarely across donors, whereas some public TCRs were present in many individuals. Most CMV-associated TCR beta chains appeared to be HLA-restricted in a later analysis, and the HLA associations seemed to be driven largely by CMV exposure. Compared with equally common non-associated chains, HLA-associated TCR beta chains in a later analysis were more clonally expanded and had lower generation probabilities. Fewer than 20 rarely observed V segments, including chromosome 9 orphons, were excluded from the earlier analysis of just under 600 of the donors because counts were too low. A group of highly shared sequence variants was considered likely to be a technical artifact of the sequencing pipeline. Some IMGT-functional V segments, including TRBV6-2 and TRBV6-3, could not be told apart with the 87-base-pair reads, so those segments were excluded. Roughly uniform sequencing depth across donors was assumed in presence/absence analyses, although this assumption may not hold.

The cohort consisted of 600 or so healthy bone marrow donors. At the time of sampling, all cohort members were nominally healthy, though unrecorded immune exposures were likely present. The donor was CMV seronegative and belonged to the group of over 300 seronegative cohort members. Each donor provided a peripheral blood sample, and peripheral blood mononuclear cells were used for TCR beta sequencing. The Qiagen DNeasy Blood Extraction Kit was used to extract genomic DNA from the blood cell samples. The chain is encoded by TRBV5-5 joined to TRBJ1-2; TRBD1 matches 8 bases in the middle. The TCR comes from a woman aged 18 to 35 in good health and CMV-seronegative. The sample taken for sequencing was PBMCs. The nucleotide sequence reads TGTGCCAGCAGCTATGACAGGGGTGGCTACACCTTC. Its translation reads: CASSYDRGGYTF.